These 26 T cell receptor beta chains share one sample of origin, sequenced in a study of cytomegalovirus exposure and HLA in healthy donors. Primers included in the PCR were 60 Vbeta and 13 Jbeta primers. Clones were sequenced by immunoSEQ multiplex PCR, and TCRdb holds only the in-frame ones, with some missing. Of 150,000 to 200,000 clones listed, approximately 86% are singletons. The material sequenced was PBMCs. Receptors were obtained from a woman aged 18-35 years in good health and CMV-seronegative.

The chain links TRBV6-1 to TRBJ1-2, with 7 bases that match TRBD1. The V segment lost 4 bases and the J segment 4 bases; nucleotides outside the gene matches: 9. CDR3 length: 15 residues. Germline values: CDR1 MNHNS, CDR2 SASEGT. CDR3 nucleotide sequence: TGTGCCAGCAGTGCCCGACAGGGCACTGGCTATGGCTACACCTTC. It specifies CASSARQGTGYGYTF.

V gene TRBV27 combines with J gene TRBJ2-7, with 9 nucleotides matching TRBD1. The CDR3 consists of 14 residues. V was clipped by 1 base and J by 5 bases; unmatched bases: 3. Looked up from germline, CDR1 is MNHEY and CDR2 is SMNVEV (reference sequence). The CDR3 region is CASSLWGQGHEQYF. The CDR3 DNA sequence: TGTGCCAGCAGTTTATGGGGACAGGGCCACGAGCAGTACTTC.

The rearrangement joins TRBV27 to TRBJ2-5, with 8 bases matching TRBD2. V shed 3 bases and J 2 bases; nucleotides not matched to a gene: 5. CDR1 MNHEY and CDR2 SMNVEV come from the germline V gene (reference sequence). The CDR3 is 15 amino acids. The CDR3 sequence is CASSFYASGQETQYF. The DNA of the CDR3 is TGTGCCAGCAGTTTCTATGCTAGCGGGCAAGAGACCCAGTACTTC.

The table lists this clone with a few counts. V is TRBV27 and J is TRBJ2-7; TRBD1 aligns across 7 bases. Losses at the gene ends were 5 bases for V and 4 bases for J; bases not matched to a gene: 14. The CDR3 is 16 residues long. Germline assignment: CDR1 MNHEY and CDR2 SMNVEV (reference sequence). Here the CDR3 DNA reads TGTGCCAGCAGTCCGACCACCGGGACAGTAACTTACGAGCAGTACTTC. Translation gives CASSPTTGTVTYEQYF.

This sequence joins TRBV5-1 and TRBJ2-5, with TRBD2 matching over 7 bases. Germline CDR1 is SGHRS and CDR2 is YFSETQ. V shed 2 bases and J 5 bases; nucleotides not matched to a gene: 9. The CDR3 is made up of 15 amino acids. Written as DNA, the CDR3 is TGCGCCAGCAGCTTTCTAGCGGCGGGGCGGGAGACCCAGTACTTC. Translating gives CASSFLAAGRETQYF.

V and J are TRBV27 and TRBJ2-1; the match to TRBD2 covers 14 bases. The CDR3 has 15 residues. Per germline, CDR1 MNHEY and CDR2 SMNVEV (reference sequence). V was clipped by 6 bases and J by 8 bases; unmatched bases: 6. The CDR3 loop is CASRSGLAGVYEQFF. As DNA, the CDR3 is TGTGCCAGCAGGTCGGGACTAGCGGGAGTGTATGAGCAGTTCTTC.

The chain recombines TRBV28 with TRBJ1-3; D possibly corresponds to TRBD1 (5 bases). Germline CDR1 and CDR2: MDHEN and SYDVKM. The V and J ends lost 2 bases and 6 bases respectively, with 11 bases between them. CDR3 size: 14 residues. The CDR3 loop reads CASSLAGTLNTIYF. DNA of the CDR3: TGTGCCAGCAGTTTAGCCGGGACTCTAAACACCATATATTTT.

J is TRBJ2-5 and V is TRBV5-6, with TRBD2 matching 7 bases. J was trimmed by 1 base and V by 3 bases; bases with no gene match: 6. The CDR3 contains 15 residues. Germline V CDR1 and CDR2: SGHDT, YYEEEE. CDR3 sequence: CASSYSGNLQETQYF. The CDR3 bases are TGTGCCAGCAGCTACAGCGGGAACCTCCAAGAGACCCAGTACTTC.

The J gene is TRBJ2-7, the V gene TRBV11-3, with 7 positions matching TRBD1. The ends lost 3 bases at V and 3 bases at J; junction bases unmatched: 2. Looked up from germline, CDR1 is SGHNT and CDR2 is YENEEA. The length of the CDR3 is 13 residues. CDR3 region: CASSLGQNYEQYF. CDR3 bases: TGTGCCAGCAGCTTGGGACAGAACTACGAGCAGTACTTC.

This clone has just a few counts. V usage is TRBV13 and J usage is TRBJ1-1, with TRBD1 as a possible D gene (6 bases). This CDR3 has 14 residues. V lost 5 bases, J lost 1 base, and 11 bases lay in between. Germline assignment: CDR1 PRHDT and CDR2 FYEKMQ (reference sequence). The CDR3 region has the DNA TGTGCCAGCAGCCCCAGGGGCCCGAACACTGAAGCTTTCTTT. Protein sequence: CASSPRGPNTEAFF.

This clone showed up just once. This chain uses TRBV5-1 with TRBJ2-5; 7 bases match TRBD1. Germline loops: CDR1 SGHRS, CDR2 YFSETQ. This CDR3 is 15 amino acids long. V lost 0 bases to trimming and J lost 2 bases; unmatched junction nucleotides: 4. CDR3 region: CASSLVGTAQETQYF. CDR3 DNA: TGCGCCAGCAGCTTGGTGGGGACAGCTCAAGAGACCCAGTACTTC.

This chain connects TRBV30 to TRBJ1-4; 9 nucleotides line up with TRBD1. The CDR3 is 14 amino acids. V lost 5 bases, J lost 6 bases, and 7 bases stayed unmatched. The V gene's germline CDR1 is GTSNPN and CDR2 SVGIG (reference sequence). The CDR3 DNA reads as TGTGCCTGGGCTCGCCGGGACAGGGATGAAAAACTGTTTTTT. It yields the protein CAWARRDRDEKLFF. Full variable domain (remainder filled in from reference TRBV30 and TRBJ1-4): SQTIHQWPATLVQPVGSPLSLECTVEGTSNPNLYWYRQAAGRGLQLLFYSVGIGQISSEVPQNLSASRPQDRQFILSSKKLLLSDSGFYLCAWARRDRDEKLFFGSGTQLSVL.

J is TRBJ2-7 and V is TRBV5-6; 8 nucleotides line up with TRBD1. The length of the CDR3 is 13 residues. Germline CDR1 is SGHDT and CDR2 is YYEEEE. V shed 7 bases and J 2 bases; nucleotides not matched to a gene: 5. The CDR3 nucleotides are TGTGCCAGCGGGACAGGCGTTACCTACGAGCAGTACTTC. It is translated as CASGTGVTYEQYF.

The chain carries TRBV2 and TRBJ1-6, with 9 bases aligning to TRBD1. The CDR3 sequence is 15 residues long. Per germline, CDR1 SNHLY and CDR2 FYNNEI. With V trimmed by 5 bases and J by 10 bases, 9 bases remained unmatched. CDR3 residues: CASSYPGQGGSPLHF. The CDR3 nucleotides read TGTGCCAGCAGTTATCCGGGACAGGGAGGATCACCCCTCCACTTT.

The V call is TRBV29-1, the J call TRBJ2-5, with TRBD2 matching 9 bases. V shed 3 bases, J shed 5 bases, and the junction held 7 bases outside the gene matches. CDR1 is SQVTM and CDR2 is ANQGSEA in the germline V gene. This CDR3 has 14 amino acids. Here the CDR3 reads CSVELAGEVETQYF. The DNA of the CDR3 is TGCAGCGTTGAGTTAGCGGGAGAGGTGGAGACCCAGTACTTC.

The rearrangement joins TRBV7-2 to TRBJ1-1, with D uncertain. The germline CDR1 and CDR2 sequences are SGHTA and FQGNSA. The V end lost 5 bases, the J end lost 4 bases, and 11 bases lay between the germline ends. There are 13 residues in the CDR3. CDR3 coding DNA: TGTGCCAGCAGCCTCAACGAGGGCACTGAAGCTTTCTTT. The encoded protein is CASSLNEGTEAFF.

This chain uses TRBV14 with TRBJ2-2, with D perhaps TRBD1 (5 bases). CDR3 length: 14 residues. The V end lost 4 bases, the J end lost 6 bases, and 12 bases lay between the germline ends. CDR1 is SGHDN, CDR2 FVKESK, per germline. The CDR3 region has the DNA TGTGCCAGCAGCCCACAAACAGGACCCGGGGAGCTGTTTTTT. Translating gives CASSPQTGPGELFF.

The J gene is TRBJ2-5, the V gene TRBV9; D remains unclear. CDR3 size: 11 residues. Trimming took 4 bases from V and 4 from J, leaving 5 bases between them. CDR1 and CDR2 (germline): SGDLS, YYNGEE. The CDR3 nucleotides read TGTGCCAGCAGCCTCGGAGAGACCCAGTACTTC. Protein: CASSLGETQYF.

The chain combines TRBV6-7 with TRBJ2-1; no reliable D call. TRBV6-7 carries the ORF label, with uncertain function. CDR3 length equals 15 residues. The germline V and J ends were trimmed by 2 bases and 3 bases, with 11 bases remaining between them. DNA for the CDR3: TGTGCCAGCAGTTACGGAAGCGCCATCTACAATGAGCAGTTCTTC. This codes for CASSYGSAIYNEQFF.

The V and J genes are TRBV6-1 and TRBJ2-1; 8 bases are a match to TRBD1. CDR1 and CDR2 from the germline V gene are MNHNS and SASEGT. V was clipped by 6 bases and J by 2 bases; unmatched bases: 6. This CDR3 has 15 amino acids. The CDR3 DNA reads TGTGCCAGCAGCCGCGACAGGGGCACCTACAATGAGCAGTTCTTC. Its translation: CASSRDRGTYNEQFF.

The CDR3 here is CASSYLTGGGNEQFF. The CDR3 DNA sequence: TGTGCCAGCAGTTACTTGACAGGGGGCGGGAATGAGCAGTTCTTC. The J gene is TRBJ2-1, the V gene TRBV6-5; the match to TRBD1 covers 10 bases. With 1 base clipped from V and 7 bases from J, the junction kept 4 bases outside the gene matches. The CDR3 has 15 residues. Germline loops: CDR1 MNHEY, CDR2 SVGAGI.

The chain employs TRBV4-2 and TRBJ2-7, with 16 bases lining up with TRBD2. Germline V gives CDR1 LGHNA, CDR2 YNFKEQ. The V segment lost 2 bases and the J segment 6 bases; nucleotides outside the gene matches: 19. This CDR3 contains 21 residues. Written as DNA, the CDR3 is TGTGCCAGCAGCCAATACGGTTACTCCGGGACTAGCGGGAGGGGGGGCTCCGAGCAGTACTTC. It yields the protein CASSQYGYSGTSGRGGSEQYF.

The V call is TRBV7-2, the J call TRBJ1-4; D is ambiguous. Trimming left V 5 bases short and J 3 bases short, with 10 bases between. Germline-derived CDR1 and CDR2 are SGHTA and FQGNSA. The CDR3 is made up of 14 amino acids. CDR3 amino acids: CASSPGEANEKLFF. The CDR3 DNA follows: TGTGCCAGCAGCCCGGGTGAGGCTAATGAAAAACTGTTTTTT.

The table lists this clone with a few counts. V gene TRBV5-1 combines with J gene TRBJ1-1; TRBD1 agrees at 11 bases. Germline V lookup: CDR1 SGHRS, CDR2 YFSETQ. This CDR3 region has 14 residues. V was pared by 4 bases and J by 6 bases, with 5 bases of the junction left unmatched. The CDR3 DNA reads TGCGCCAGCAGCGGGGGGACAGGGGGGGCTGAAGCTTTCTTT. This sequence encodes CASSGGTGGAEAFF.

The J gene is TRBJ2-7, the V gene TRBV7-2; 14 nucleotides agree with TRBD2. Germline CDR1 and CDR2: SGHTA and FQGNSA. V lost 2 bases to trimming and J lost 4 bases; unmatched junction nucleotides: 13. The CDR3 runs 19 residues. The CDR3 loop is CASSLLGLAGVGGIYEQYF. The DNA for the CDR3 is TGTGCCAGCAGCTTACTGGGACTAGCGGGAGTGGGGGGAATATACGAGCAGTACTTC.

This chain joins TRBV7-6 and TRBJ1-1; maybe TRBD1 (6 bases). The CDR3 contains 15 residues. In germline, CDR1 is SGHVS, CDR2 FNYEAQ. V was cut by 5 bases and J by 5 bases, with 18 bases left in between. In nucleotides, the CDR3 is TGTGCCAGCAGCCCTCCTGGGGGGGCAAAGACTGAAGCTTTCTTT. Amino acid sequence: CASSPPGGAKTEAFF.